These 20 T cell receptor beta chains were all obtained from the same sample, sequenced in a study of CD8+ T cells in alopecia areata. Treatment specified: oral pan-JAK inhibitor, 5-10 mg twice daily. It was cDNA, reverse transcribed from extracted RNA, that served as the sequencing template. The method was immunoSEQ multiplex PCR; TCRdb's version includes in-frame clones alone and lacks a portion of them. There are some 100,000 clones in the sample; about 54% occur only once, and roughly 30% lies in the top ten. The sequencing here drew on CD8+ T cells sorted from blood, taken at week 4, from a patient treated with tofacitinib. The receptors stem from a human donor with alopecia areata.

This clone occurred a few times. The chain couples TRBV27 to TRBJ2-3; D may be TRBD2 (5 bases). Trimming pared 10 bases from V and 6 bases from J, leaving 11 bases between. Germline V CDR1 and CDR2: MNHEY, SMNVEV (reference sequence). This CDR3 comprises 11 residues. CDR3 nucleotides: TGTGCCACCACCTCGGGGGATACGCAGTATTTT. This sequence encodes CATTSGDTQYF.

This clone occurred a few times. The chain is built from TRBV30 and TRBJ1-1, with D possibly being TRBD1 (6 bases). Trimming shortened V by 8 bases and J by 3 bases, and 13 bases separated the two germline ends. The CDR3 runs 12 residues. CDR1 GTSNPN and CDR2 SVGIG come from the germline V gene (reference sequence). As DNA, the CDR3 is TGTGCCCTCGTAGGGGGATACACTGAAGCTTTCTTT. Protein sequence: CALVGGYTEAFF.

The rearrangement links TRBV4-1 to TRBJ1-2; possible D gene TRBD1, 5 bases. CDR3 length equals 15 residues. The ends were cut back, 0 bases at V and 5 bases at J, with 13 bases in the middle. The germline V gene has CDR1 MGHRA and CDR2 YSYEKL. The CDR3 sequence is CASSQESRGWYGYTF. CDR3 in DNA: TGCGCCAGCAGCCAAGAGTCACGGGGGTGGTATGGCTACACCTTC.

The CDR3 DNA follows: TGTGCCAGCAGCTTAACTAGCGGGGGGGCAGATACGCAGTATTTT. Translated: CASSLTSGGADTQYF. V usage is TRBV7-2 and J usage is TRBJ2-3, with 13 positions matching TRBD2. Per germline, CDR1 SGHTA and CDR2 FQGNSA. The CDR3 spans 15 residues. After removal of 2 bases from V and 4 bases from J, the junction contained 0 bases not matched to a gene.

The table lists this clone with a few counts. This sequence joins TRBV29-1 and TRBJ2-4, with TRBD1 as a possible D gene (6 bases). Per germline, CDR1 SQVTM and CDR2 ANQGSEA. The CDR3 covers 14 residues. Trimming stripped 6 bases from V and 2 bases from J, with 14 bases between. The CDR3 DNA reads TGCAGCGTGAAGGGGGTCTATCCCAAAAACATTCAGTACTTC. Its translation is CSVKGVYPKNIQYF. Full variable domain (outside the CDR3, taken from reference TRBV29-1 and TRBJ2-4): SAVISQKPSRDICQRGTSLTIQCQVDSQVTMMFWYRQQPGQSLTLIATANQGSEATYESGFVIDKFPISRPNLTFSTLTVSNMSPEDSSIYLCSVKGVYPKNIQYFGAGTRLSVL.

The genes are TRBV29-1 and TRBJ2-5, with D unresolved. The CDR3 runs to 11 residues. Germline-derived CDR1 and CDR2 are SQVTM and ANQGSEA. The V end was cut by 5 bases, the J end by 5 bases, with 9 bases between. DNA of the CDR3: TGCAGCGTTAATTCGGTGGAGACCCAGTACTTC. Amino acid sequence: CSVNSVETQYF.

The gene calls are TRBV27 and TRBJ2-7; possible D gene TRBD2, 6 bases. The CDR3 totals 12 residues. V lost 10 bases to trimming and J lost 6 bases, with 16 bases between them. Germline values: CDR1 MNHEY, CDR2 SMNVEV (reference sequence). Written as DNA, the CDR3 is TGTGCCACCAGGTATGCGGGGTCCGAGCAGTACTTC. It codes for CATRYAGSEQYF.

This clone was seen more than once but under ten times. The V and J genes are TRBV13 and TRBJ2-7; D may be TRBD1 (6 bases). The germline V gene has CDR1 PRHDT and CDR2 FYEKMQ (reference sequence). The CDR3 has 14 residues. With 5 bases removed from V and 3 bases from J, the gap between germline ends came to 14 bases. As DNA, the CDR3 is TGTGCCAGCAGCCACCGGGACACAGACTACGAGCAGTACTTC. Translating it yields CASSHRDTDYEQYF. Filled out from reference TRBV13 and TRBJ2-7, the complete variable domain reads AAGVIQSPRHLIKEKRETATLKCYPIPRHDTVYWYQQGPGQDPQFLISFYEKMQSDKGSIPDRFSAQQFSDYHSELNMSSLELGDSALYFCASSHRDTDYEQYFGPGTRLTVT.

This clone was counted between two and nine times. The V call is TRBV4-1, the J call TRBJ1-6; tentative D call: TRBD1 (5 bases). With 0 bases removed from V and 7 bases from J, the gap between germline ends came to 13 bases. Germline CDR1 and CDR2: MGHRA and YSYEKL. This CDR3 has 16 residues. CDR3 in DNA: TGCGCCAGCAGCCAAGATGGACCGGGGCTGAATTCACCCCTCCACTTT. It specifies CASSQDGPGLNSPLHF.

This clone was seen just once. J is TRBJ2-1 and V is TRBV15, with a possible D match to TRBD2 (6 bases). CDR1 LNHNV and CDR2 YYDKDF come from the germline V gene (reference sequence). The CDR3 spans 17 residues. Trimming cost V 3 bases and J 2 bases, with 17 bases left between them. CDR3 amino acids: CATSSRGGSLPYNEQFF. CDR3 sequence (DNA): TGTGCCACCAGCAGTAGGGGAGGTAGTCTCCCCTACAATGAGCAGTTCTTC.

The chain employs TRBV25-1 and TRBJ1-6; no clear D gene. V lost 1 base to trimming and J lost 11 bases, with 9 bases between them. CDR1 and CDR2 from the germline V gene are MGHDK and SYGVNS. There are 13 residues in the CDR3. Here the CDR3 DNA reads TGTGCCAGCAGTGAATGGAACCAAGCACCCCTCCACTTT. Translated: CASSEWNQAPLHF. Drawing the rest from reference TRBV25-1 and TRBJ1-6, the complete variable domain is EADIYQTPRYLVIGTGKKITLECSQTMGHDKMYWYQQDPGMELHLIHYSYGVNSTEKGDLSSESTVSRIRTEHFPLTLESARPSHTSQYLCASSEWNQAPLHFGNGTRLTVT.

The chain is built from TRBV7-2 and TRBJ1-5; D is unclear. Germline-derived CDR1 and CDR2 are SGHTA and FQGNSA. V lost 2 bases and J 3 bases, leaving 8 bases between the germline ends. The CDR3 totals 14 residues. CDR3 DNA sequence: TGTGCCAGCAGCTTACCACCAACCAATCAGCCCCAGCATTTT. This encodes CASSLPPTNQPQHF.

The CDR3 protein is CASSNRDIQETQYF. DNA of the CDR3: TGTGCCAGCAGTAACCGGGACATACAAGAGACCCAGTACTTC. The gene calls are TRBV27 and TRBJ2-5, with a weak D call TRBD1 (6 bases). This CDR3 contains 14 residues. The V end was cut by 5 bases, the J end by 2 bases, with 12 bases between. Germline CDR1 reads MNHEY; CDR2 reads SMNVEV (reference sequence).

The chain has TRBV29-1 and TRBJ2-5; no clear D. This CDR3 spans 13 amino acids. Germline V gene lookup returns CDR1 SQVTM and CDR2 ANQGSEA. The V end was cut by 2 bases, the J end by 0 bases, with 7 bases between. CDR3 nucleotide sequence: TGCAGCGTTGAAATGGTACACCAAGAGACCCAGTACTTC. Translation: CSVEMVHQETQYF. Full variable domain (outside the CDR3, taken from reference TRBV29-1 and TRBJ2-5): SAVISQKPSRDICQRGTSLTIQCQVDSQVTMMFWYRQQPGQSLTLIATANQGSEATYESGFVIDKFPISRPNLTFSTLTVSNMSPEDSSIYLCSVEMVHQETQYFGPGTRLLVL.

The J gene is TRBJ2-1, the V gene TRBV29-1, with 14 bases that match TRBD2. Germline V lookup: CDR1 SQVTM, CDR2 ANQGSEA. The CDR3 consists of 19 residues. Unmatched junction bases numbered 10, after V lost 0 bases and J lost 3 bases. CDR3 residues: CSVEDPGLAGGTNYNEQFF. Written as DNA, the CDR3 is TGCAGCGTTGAAGATCCCGGACTAGCGGGGGGAACCAACTACAATGAGCAGTTCTTC.

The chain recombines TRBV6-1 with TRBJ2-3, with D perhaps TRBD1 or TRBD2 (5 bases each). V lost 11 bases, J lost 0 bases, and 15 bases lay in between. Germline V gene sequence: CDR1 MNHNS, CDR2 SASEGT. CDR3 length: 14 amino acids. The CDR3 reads CACRGDPSTDTQYF. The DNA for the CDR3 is TGTGCCTGTCGAGGGGACCCTAGCACAGATACGCAGTATTTT.

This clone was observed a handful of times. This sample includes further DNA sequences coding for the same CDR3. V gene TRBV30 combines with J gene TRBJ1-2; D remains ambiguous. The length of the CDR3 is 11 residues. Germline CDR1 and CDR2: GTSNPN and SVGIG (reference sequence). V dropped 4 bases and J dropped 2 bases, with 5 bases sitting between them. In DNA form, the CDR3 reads TGTGCCTGGACGGAGAACTATGGCTACACCTTC. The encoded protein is CAWTENYGYTF.

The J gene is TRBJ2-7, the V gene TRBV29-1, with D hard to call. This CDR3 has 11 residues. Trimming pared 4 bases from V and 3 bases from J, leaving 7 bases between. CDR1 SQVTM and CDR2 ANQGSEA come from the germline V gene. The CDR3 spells CSVVVSYEQYF. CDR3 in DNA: TGCAGCGTTGTGGTCAGCTACGAGCAGTACTTC.

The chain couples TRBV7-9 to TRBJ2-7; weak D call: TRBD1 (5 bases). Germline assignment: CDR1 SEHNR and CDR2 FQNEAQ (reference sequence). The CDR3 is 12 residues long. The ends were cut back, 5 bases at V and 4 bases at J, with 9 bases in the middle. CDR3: CASSRTSYEQYF. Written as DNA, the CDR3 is TGTGCCAGCAGCCGGACATCTTACGAGCAGTACTTC. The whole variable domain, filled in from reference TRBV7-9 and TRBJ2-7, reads DTGVSQNPRHKITKRGQNVTFRCDPISEHNRLYWYRQTLGQGPEFLTYFQNEAQLEKSRLLSDRFSAERPKGSFSTLEIQRTEQGDSAMYLCASSRTSYEQYFGPGTRLTVT.

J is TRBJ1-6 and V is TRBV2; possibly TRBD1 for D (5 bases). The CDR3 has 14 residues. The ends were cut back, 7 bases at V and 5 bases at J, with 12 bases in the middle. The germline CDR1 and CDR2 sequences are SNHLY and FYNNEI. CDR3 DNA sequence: TGTGCCAGCATTTATGGACAAGATAATTCACCCCTCCACTTT. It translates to CASIYGQDNSPLHF.